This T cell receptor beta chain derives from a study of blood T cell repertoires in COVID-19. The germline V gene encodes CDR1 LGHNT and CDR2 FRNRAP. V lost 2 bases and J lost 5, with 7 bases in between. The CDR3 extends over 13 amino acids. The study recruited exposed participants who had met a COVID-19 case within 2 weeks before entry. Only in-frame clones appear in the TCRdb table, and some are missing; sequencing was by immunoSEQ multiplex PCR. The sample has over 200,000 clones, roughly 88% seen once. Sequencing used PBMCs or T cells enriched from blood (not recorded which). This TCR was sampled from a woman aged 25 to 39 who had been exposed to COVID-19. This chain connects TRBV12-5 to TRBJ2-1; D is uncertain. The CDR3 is CASGLPPDNEQFF. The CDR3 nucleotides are TGTGCTAGTGGTTTGCCCCCGGACAATGAGCAGTTCTTC.